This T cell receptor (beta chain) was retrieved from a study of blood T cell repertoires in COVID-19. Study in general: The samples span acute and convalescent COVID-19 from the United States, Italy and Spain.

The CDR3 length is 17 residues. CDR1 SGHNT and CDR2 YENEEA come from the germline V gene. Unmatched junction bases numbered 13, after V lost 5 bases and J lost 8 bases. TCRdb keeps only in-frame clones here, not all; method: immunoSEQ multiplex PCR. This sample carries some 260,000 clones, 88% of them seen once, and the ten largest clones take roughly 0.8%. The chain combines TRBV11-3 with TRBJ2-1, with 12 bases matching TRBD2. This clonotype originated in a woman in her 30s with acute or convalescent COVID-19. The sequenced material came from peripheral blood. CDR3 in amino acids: CASSARLAGDRNHEQFF. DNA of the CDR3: TGTGCCAGCAGCGCCAGACTAGCGGGAGATCGCAATCATGAGCAGTTCTTC.